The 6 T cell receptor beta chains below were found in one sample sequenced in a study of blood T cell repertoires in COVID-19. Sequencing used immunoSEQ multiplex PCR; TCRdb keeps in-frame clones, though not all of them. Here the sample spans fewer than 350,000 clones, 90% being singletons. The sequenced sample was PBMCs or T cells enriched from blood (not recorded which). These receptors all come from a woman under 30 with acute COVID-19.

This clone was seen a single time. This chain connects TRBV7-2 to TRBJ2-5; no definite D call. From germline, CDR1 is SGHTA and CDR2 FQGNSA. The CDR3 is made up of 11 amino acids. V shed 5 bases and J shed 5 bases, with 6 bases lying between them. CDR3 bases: TGTGCCAGCAGCCCAGCGGAGACCCAGTACTTC. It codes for CASSPAETQYF.

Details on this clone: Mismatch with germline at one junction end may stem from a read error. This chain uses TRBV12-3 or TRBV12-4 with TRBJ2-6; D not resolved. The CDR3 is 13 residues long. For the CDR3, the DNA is TGTGCCAGCAGGGAGACTGGAGCCAACGTCCTGACTTTC. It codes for CASRETGANVLTF.

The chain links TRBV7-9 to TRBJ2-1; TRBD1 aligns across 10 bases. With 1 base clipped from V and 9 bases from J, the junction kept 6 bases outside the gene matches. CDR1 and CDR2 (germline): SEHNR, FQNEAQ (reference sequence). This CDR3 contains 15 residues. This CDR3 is CASSLGQGARLEQFF. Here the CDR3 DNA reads TGTGCCAGCAGCTTAGGACAGGGGGCAAGACTTGAGCAGTTCTTC.

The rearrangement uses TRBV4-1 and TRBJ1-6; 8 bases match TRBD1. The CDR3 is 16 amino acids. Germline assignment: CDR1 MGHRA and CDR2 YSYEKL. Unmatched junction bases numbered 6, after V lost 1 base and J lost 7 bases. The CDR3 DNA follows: TGCGCCAGCAGCCAAGGGACAGGGAGTGGGAATTCACCCCTCCACTTT. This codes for CASSQGTGSGNSPLHF.

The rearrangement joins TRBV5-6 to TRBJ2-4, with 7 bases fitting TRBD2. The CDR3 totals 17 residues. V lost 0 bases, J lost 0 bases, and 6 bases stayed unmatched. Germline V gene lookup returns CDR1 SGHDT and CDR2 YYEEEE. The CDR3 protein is CASSLAGGWEAKNIQYF. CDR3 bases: TGTGCCAGCAGCTTGGCCGGGGGGTGGGAAGCCAAAAACATTCAGTACTTC.

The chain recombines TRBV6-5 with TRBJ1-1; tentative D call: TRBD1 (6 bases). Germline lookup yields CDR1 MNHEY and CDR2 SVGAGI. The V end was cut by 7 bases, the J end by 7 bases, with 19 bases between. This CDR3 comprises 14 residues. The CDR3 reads CASKKRGGPLEAFF. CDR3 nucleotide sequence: TGTGCCAGCAAAAAGCGGGGGGGCCCGCTTGAAGCTTTCTTT.